The TCR beta chain under discussion was sequenced for a study of neurological immune-mediated disorders. The CDR3 loop spans 10 amino acids. V dropped 2 bases and J dropped 8 bases, with 5 bases sitting between them. Germline V gives CDR1 SQVTM, CDR2 ANQGSEA. Each CDR3 protein gets one entry after TCRdb re-called the 5' RACE reads with MiXCR. Of roughly 70,000 distinct CDR3 sequences in the sample, roughly 4.8% were seen once. This clonotype was recorded many times. This receptor was identified in a woman aged 70-85 years with multiple sclerosis. J is TRBJ2-3 and V is TRBV29-1; D remains unclear. The sequencing input was PBMCs. The CDR3 nucleotides are TGCAGCGTTGAAAGAGGTACGCAGTATTTT. Its protein is CSVERGTQYF.